The 5 T cell receptor beta chains given below trace back to one sample, sequenced in a study of T cell responses to AZD1222 COVID-19 vaccine. Libraries were prepared by immunoSEQ multiplex PCR; TCRdb keeps only in-frame clonotypes and omits some of them. There are about 150,000 clones in the sample; around 90% occur only once, and 2.6% lies in the top ten. The specimen comprised peripheral blood, sampled on day 0 of AZD1222 vaccination. These receptors were obtained from an adult in good health.

This sequence joins TRBV7-9 and TRBJ2-2; 11 bases match TRBD1. The CDR3 is made up of 18 amino acids. V gave up 2 bases and J gave up 6 bases; unmatched junction bases: 11. Germline V gene sequence: CDR1 SEHNR, CDR2 FQNEAQ (reference sequence). The CDR3 nucleotides read TGTGCCAGCAGCTTAACGGACAGGGGGCGGGAGTTGGCCGGGGAGCTGTTTTTT. Translating it yields CASSLTDRGRELAGELFF. The entire variable domain, with the rest obtained from reference TRBV7-9 and TRBJ2-2, is as follows: DTGVSQNPRHKITKRGQNVTFRCDPISEHNRLYWYRQTLGQGPEFLTYFQNEAQLEKSRLLSDRFSAERPKGSFSTLEIQRTEQGDSAMYLCASSLTDRGRELAGELFFGEGSRLTVL.

The chain joins TRBV28 to TRBJ2-7; no clear D. Trimming shortened V by 10 bases and J by 3 bases, and 4 bases separated the two germline ends. From germline, CDR1 is MDHEN and CDR2 SYDVKM. The CDR3 totals 9 residues. The CDR3 is CATHYEQYF. DNA of the CDR3: TGTGCCACTCACTACGAGCAGTACTTC. Complete variable domain (other parts from reference TRBV28 and TRBJ2-7): DVKVTQSSRYLVKRTGEKVFLECVQDMDHENMFWYRQDPGLGLRLIYFSYDVKMKEKGDIPEGYSVSREKKERFSLILESASTNQTSMYLCATHYEQYFGPGTRLTVT.

The chain carries TRBV15 and TRBJ1-5; tentative D call: TRBD1 (6 bases). V dropped 0 bases and J dropped 6 bases, with 24 bases sitting between them. This CDR3 spans 19 amino acids. Germline CDR1 and CDR2: LNHNV and YYDKDF (reference sequence). CDR3 nucleotide sequence: TGTGCCACCAGCAGAGAGGGGGCCCTCAAGGGAGGTAAGAGTCAGCCCCAGCATTTT. Amino acids: CATSREGALKGGKSQPQHF.

This clone was picked up one time. This chain links TRBV12-3 or TRBV12-4 with TRBJ1-1; the D gene is possibly TRBD1 (5 bases). The V and J ends lost 1 base and 8 bases respectively, with 11 bases between them. The CDR3 is made up of 13 amino acids. CDR3 coding DNA: TGTGCCAGCAGTTTAGTCGACAGACTCGAAGCTTTCTTT. It is translated as CASSLVDRLEAFF.

The chain joins TRBV6-5 to TRBJ1-1; D perhaps matches TRBD1 (6 bases). CDR3 length: 15 amino acids. The V gene's germline CDR1 is MNHEY and CDR2 SVGAGI. Trimming left V 6 bases short and J 2 bases short, with 16 bases between. CDR3 bases: TGTGCCAGCAGCAATAGGGGGGGGGCCAACACTGAAGCTTTCTTT. This encodes CASSNRGGANTEAFF.